This T cell receptor (beta chain) was captured in a study of post-analysis software for immune sequencing data. This clonotype is a singleton in its sample. What it recognizes is unknown. General study findings and limits: With TRBV5-6, TRBV5-1 and TRBV20-1 included, 4 or 5 TRBV segments were more frequent in patients than in controls. There was significantly lower normalized Chao1 diversity in multiple sclerosis patients than in controls. The F measure placed samples prepared in the same batch into strongly shared clusters.

Germline lookup yields CDR1 DFQATT and CDR2 SNEGSKA (reference sequence). The CDR3 sequence is 12 residues long. The TCR beta cDNA libraries carried unique molecular identifiers. Input amounts of 1 to 10 million T cells were used. These gave around 500,000 cDNA molecules, so each molecule approximated one T cell. TCRdb reanalysed the PCR reads using MiXCR and keeps one entry per CDR3 protein. The sample carries roughly 540,000 distinct CDR3 sequences, less than 40% recorded once. Sequencing was done on a sample of blood. The rearrangement uses TRBV20-1 and TRBJ1-4; no firm D call. The source is a girl aged 2-17 years with multiple sclerosis. CDR3 nucleotide sequence: TGCAGGGCCCCAATGGGCGGTGAAAAACTGTTTTTT. This gives the protein CRAPMGGEKLFF.